Following are 28 T cell receptor beta chains from one sample sequenced in a study of CD8+ T cells in alopecia areata. Treatment described: oral pan-JAK inhibitor, 5-10 mg twice daily. Extracted RNA was reverse transcribed into cDNA, the sequencing template. Method: immunoSEQ multiplex PCR; TCRdb's copy keeps in-frame clones and lacks some. The sample has 150,000 to 200,000 clones; roughly 64% are singletons. The specimen comprised CD4+ T cells sorted from blood, sampled at week 24, from a patient treated with tofacitinib. All receptors come from a human donor with alopecia areata.

V usage is TRBV5-6 and J usage is TRBJ1-2, with D unclear. The CDR3 spans 15 residues. Germline V gene sequence: CDR1 SGHDT, CDR2 YYEEEE. Trimming shortened V by 0 bases and J by 6 bases, and 15 bases separated the two germline ends. The CDR3 protein is CASSLVVRSPDGYTF. CDR3 DNA: TGTGCCAGCAGCTTGGTTGTTCGGTCACCGGATGGCTACACCTTC.

This rearrangement joins TRBV9 to TRBJ1-2; D remains ambiguous. V lost 2 bases and J lost 6, with 11 bases in between. The CDR3 has 13 residues. Germline lookup yields CDR1 SGDLS and CDR2 YYNGEE. CDR3 sequence: CASSVSGIDGYTF. Written as DNA, the CDR3 is TGTGCCAGCAGCGTCTCAGGAATTGATGGCTACACCTTC.

The V gene is TRBV10-3, the J gene TRBJ2-3, with D perhaps matching TRBD2 (6 bases). The V end was cut by 4 bases, the J end by 1 base, with 12 bases between. Germline lookup yields CDR1 ENHRY and CDR2 SYGVKD. The CDR3 is 15 residues long. The CDR3 reads CAISAGVSRTDTQYF. The CDR3 nucleotides read TGTGCCATCAGTGCGGGAGTTTCCCGCACAGATACGCAGTATTTT.

This chain uses TRBV6-1 with TRBJ1-2; D is unclear. The CDR3 is 15 amino acids. The V gene's germline CDR1 is MNHNS and CDR2 SASEGT. V lost 8 bases to trimming and J lost 4 bases, with 20 bases between them. This chain's CDR3 is CASSHGRGNFYGYTF. The CDR3 DNA sequence: TGTGCCAGCTCCCACGGTCGGGGAAATTTCTATGGCTACACCTTC.

This clone has more than one count but fewer than ten. The rearrangement joins TRBV4-1 to TRBJ2-7, with a weak D call TRBD1 (5 bases). Trimming took 0 bases from V and 6 from J, leaving 6 bases between them. From germline, CDR1 is MGHRA and CDR2 YSYEKL. CDR3 length equals 12 residues. DNA for the CDR3: TGCGCCAGCAGCCAAGACAGGGCCGAGCAGTACTTC. As protein: CASSQDRAEQYF.

The chain joins TRBV5-1 to TRBJ2-1; D is possibly TRBD2 (5 bases). Per the germline V gene, CDR1 is SGHRS and CDR2 is YFSETQ. This CDR3 region has 13 residues. Trimming pared 4 bases from V and 6 bases from J, leaving 11 bases between. CDR3 in amino acids: CASSEVASNEQFF. CDR3 DNA: TGCGCCAGCAGCGAAGTAGCGAGCAATGAGCAGTTCTTC.

This clone was seen just once. The chain uses TRBV30 and TRBJ2-7, with D uncertain. CDR3 size: 11 residues. Trimming took off 7 bases at V and 1 base at J, with 8 bases between the two ends. The germline V gene has CDR1 GTSNPN and CDR2 SVGIG (reference sequence). The CDR3 DNA reads TGTGCCTCGTCAGTTTCCTACGAGCAGTACTTC. It is translated as CASSVSYEQYF.

This clone was observed once. The V and J genes are TRBV6-5 and TRBJ1-2; a weak D match, TRBD1 (5 bases). This CDR3 is 14 amino acids long. V lost 2 bases, J lost 8 bases, and 15 bases lay in between. Germline CDR1 and CDR2: MNHEY and SVGAGI. CDR3 loop: CASSYMGDRYGYTF. CDR3 DNA sequence: TGTGCCAGCAGTTACATGGGGGATCGCTACGGCTACACCTTC.

The V and J genes are TRBV30 and TRBJ1-1; tentatively, D is TRBD1 (6 bases). CDR1 is GTSNPN, CDR2 SVGIG, per germline (reference sequence). V lost 4 bases and J lost 3, with 6 bases in between. The CDR3 loop spans 11 amino acids. This CDR3 is CAWNRDTEAFF. For the CDR3, the DNA is TGTGCCTGGAACAGGGACACTGAAGCTTTCTTT.

The chain joins TRBV29-1 to TRBJ2-5; maybe TRBD1 (6 bases). This CDR3 has 13 amino acids. Germline lookup yields CDR1 SQVTM and CDR2 ANQGSEA. With 7 bases removed from V and 5 bases from J, the gap between germline ends came to 17 bases. The CDR3 region is CSGHSGTRETQYF. The CDR3, as DNA: TGCAGCGGGCACTCCGGGACACGCGAGACCCAGTACTTC. The full variable domain, completed using reference TRBV29-1 and TRBJ2-5, is SAVISQKPSRDICQRGTSLTIQCQVDSQVTMMFWYRQQPGQSLTLIATANQGSEATYESGFVIDKFPISRPNLTFSTLTVSNMSPEDSSIYLCSGHSGTRETQYFGPGTRLLVL.

The chain uses TRBV25-1 and TRBJ1-1; 9 nucleotides align to TRBD1. Germline V gene data show CDR1 as MGHDK and CDR2 as SYGVNS. J gave up 4 bases and V 3 bases, and 9 bases lay outside the gene matches. The CDR3 is made up of 16 amino acids. The CDR3 DNA is TGTGCCAGCAGTGATTCGCCGGGACAGGGTGGCACTGAAGCTTTCTTT. This codes for CASSDSPGQGGTEAFF.

This clone showed up just a few times. The chain employs TRBV4-2 and TRBJ1-3, with D hard to call. Deletions cut 2 bases from V and 0 bases from J, with 8 bases between. Looked up from germline, CDR1 is LGHNA and CDR2 is YNFKEQ. The CDR3 has 15 amino acids. Here the CDR3 reads CASSQPGSSGNTIYF. As DNA, the CDR3 is TGTGCCAGCAGCCAACCCGGGAGCTCTGGAAACACCATATATTTT.

This clone showed up just once. The V gene is TRBV23-1, the J gene TRBJ2-3, with D uncertain. TRBV23-1 is an open reading frame whose function is uncertain. The CDR3 contains 17 residues. V lost 2 bases to trimming and J lost 2 bases, with 17 bases between them. This CDR3 reads CASSQGEVRENTDTQYF. Written as DNA, the CDR3 is TGCGCCAGCAGTCAAGGAGAAGTGAGAGAAAACACAGATACGCAGTATTTT.

The chain joins TRBV29-1 to TRBJ2-3, with D tentatively TRBD2 (5 bases). Trimming removed 1 base at V and 5 bases at J, with 10 bases between. The germline gives CDR1 SQVTM, CDR2 ANQGSEA. CDR3 length: 13 residues. CDR3 bases: TGCAGCGTTGAAGTAGGGAGAAAAGATACGCAGTATTTT. Translated, it gives CSVEVGRKDTQYF.

This clone has only a few counts. The chain employs TRBV15 and TRBJ2-3; D ambiguous. Deletions cut 1 base from V and 1 base from J, with 9 bases between. The CDR3 runs to 15 residues. Germline CDR1 is LNHNV and CDR2 is YYDKDF (reference sequence). CDR3 amino acids: CATSRVEKGTDTQYF. The CDR3 DNA reads as TGTGCCACCAGCAGAGTGGAGAAGGGCACAGATACGCAGTATTTT.

On this clone itself: This sample includes further DNA sequences coding for the same CDR3. The chain has TRBV5-1 and TRBJ1-1; D is ambiguous. The CDR3 runs 14 residues. Trimming cost V 0 bases and J 0 bases, with 6 bases left between them. Germline CDR1 and CDR2: SGHRS and YFSETQ. CDR3 in DNA: TGCGCCAGCAGCTTGGAGGGATTGAACACTGAAGCTTTCTTT. Protein product: CASSLEGLNTEAFF.

This chain uses TRBV29-1 with TRBJ1-6; no clear D gene. V was shortened by 5 bases and J by 5 bases, with 10 bases between the two germline ends. The CDR3 length is 13 residues. CDR1 SQVTM and CDR2 ANQGSEA come from the germline V gene. CDR3 sequence: CSVRSSDNSPLHF. The CDR3 DNA reads TGCAGCGTTAGATCCAGCGATAATTCACCCCTCCACTTT.

V usage is TRBV29-1 and J usage is TRBJ2-7, with TRBD1 matching over 9 bases. V gave up 7 bases and J gave up 4 bases; unmatched junction bases: 5. CDR3 size: 12 residues. CDR1 and CDR2 from the germline V gene are SQVTM and ANQGSEA. The CDR3: CSAGTGRYEQYF. The DNA of the CDR3 is TGCAGCGCTGGGACAGGGAGGTACGAGCAGTACTTC.

V gene TRBV7-3 combines with J gene TRBJ2-5; TRBD2 aligns across 9 bases. CDR1 is SGHTA, CDR2 FQGTGA, per germline. J lost 2 bases, V lost 2 bases, and 6 bases had no gene match. The CDR3 consists of 16 residues. CDR3 protein: CASSLGYSGGQETQYF. The CDR3 DNA sequence: TGTGCCAGCAGCTTAGGTTATAGCGGGGGACAAGAGACCCAGTACTTC.

The chain carries TRBV10-3 and TRBJ2-1; TRBD2 matches 10 bases. The CDR3 sequence is 13 residues long. CDR1 is ENHRY and CDR2 is SYGVKD in the germline V gene. The V and J ends lost 11 bases and 8 bases, in that order; junction bases with no gene match: 9. The CDR3 protein is CASQTSGIDEQFF. The DNA for the CDR3 is TGTGCCTCCCAAACTAGCGGGATCGATGAGCAGTTCTTC.

The chain links TRBV27 to TRBJ2-2; D perhaps matches TRBD1 (5 bases). V was shortened by 3 bases and J by 0 bases, with 11 bases between the two germline ends. This CDR3 is 16 amino acids long. Looked up from germline, CDR1 is MNHEY and CDR2 is SMNVEV (reference sequence). CDR3 bases: TGTGCCAGCAGTTTTTCCAGGGCCGCGAACACCGGGGAGCTGTTTTTT. It translates to CASSFSRAANTGELFF.

The rearrangement uses TRBV2 and TRBJ1-2; weak D call: TRBD1 (6 bases). The ends were cut back, 3 bases at V and 5 bases at J, with 13 bases in the middle. CDR3 size: 14 residues. CDR1 is SNHLY, CDR2 FYNNEI, per germline. This CDR3 reads CASSEVRGQYGYTF. The CDR3 DNA follows: TGTGCCAGCAGTGAGGTCAGGGGACAATATGGCTACACCTTC.

There are a few counts of this clone. The genes are TRBV5-1 and TRBJ1-5, with 8 bases that match TRBD1. The CDR3 extends over 14 amino acids. Losses at the gene ends were 0 bases for V and 6 bases for J; bases not matched to a gene: 2. Germline V gene sequence: CDR1 SGHRS, CDR2 YFSETQ. As DNA, the CDR3 is TGCGCCAGCAGCTTGGGGACAGGGAGTCAGCCCCAGCATTTT. Its translation is CASSLGTGSQPQHF.

This sequence joins TRBV9 and TRBJ1-1; D gene unclear. The CDR3 is 14 residues long. Germline V gene lookup returns CDR1 SGDLS and CDR2 YYNGEE. V was shortened by 5 bases and J by 5 bases, with 16 bases between the two germline ends. This CDR3 reads CASSRGSSLTEAFF. The CDR3, as DNA: TGTGCCAGCAGTCGCGGGAGTTCCTTAACTGAAGCTTTCTTT.

The J gene is TRBJ2-6, the V gene TRBV27, with 7 bases identical to TRBD1. Germline CDR1 MNHEY, CDR2 SMNVEV (reference sequence). CDR3 size: 19 residues. The V segment lost 6 bases and the J segment 0 bases; nucleotides outside the gene matches: 14. The CDR3 here is CASSLTRQGPRSGANVLTF. CDR3 nucleotides: TGTGCCAGCAGCCTCACGCGACAGGGACCTCGCTCTGGGGCCAACGTCCTGACTTTC.

The chain links TRBV30 to TRBJ2-1, with 7 bases identical to TRBD1. Germline CDR1 is GTSNPN and CDR2 is SVGIG (reference sequence). The CDR3 consists of 15 residues. J was trimmed by 4 bases and V by 1 base; bases with no gene match: 7. CDR3 in amino acids: CAWSAGTAAYNEQFF. DNA of the CDR3: TGTGCCTGGAGTGCCGGGACAGCGGCGTACAATGAGCAGTTCTTC.

The gene calls are TRBV13 and TRBJ2-2; 8 positions agree with TRBD2. This CDR3 is 16 amino acids long. Germline V gene sequence: CDR1 PRHDT, CDR2 FYEKMQ (reference sequence). With 6 bases clipped from V and 5 bases from J, the junction kept 11 bases outside the gene matches. The CDR3 region is CASSQAGDSRTGELFF. In DNA, the CDR3 is TGTGCCAGCAGTCAAGCGGGAGACTCGAGAACCGGGGAGCTGTTTTTT.

This clone has a handful of counts. The V and J genes are TRBV7-2 and TRBJ2-3; no definite D call. CDR3 length: 12 residues. V was clipped by 5 bases and J by 4 bases, with 7 bases between them. Germline CDR1 SGHTA, CDR2 FQGNSA. In DNA, the CDR3 is TGTGCCAGCAGCCTTGGGCCAGATACGCAGTATTTT. Encoded protein: CASSLGPDTQYF.